This section outlines one TCR beta chain sequence together with its context. This record belongs to a study of cytomegalovirus exposure and HLA in healthy donors. Primers included in the PCR were 60 Vbeta and 13 Jbeta primers. Measured with immunoSEQ multiplex PCR; TCRdb has only the in-frame clones, and not every one. The table records around 140,000 clones, roughly 71% of them present only once. Trimming at V came to 10 bases and at J to 6 bases, leaving 15 bases not matched to a gene. CDR3 size: 15 residues. CDR1 and CDR2 (germline): SGHVS, FQNEAQ. The chain employs TRBV7-8 and TRBJ2-3; 8 bases fit TRBD2. The specimen was PBMCs. The TCR comes from a man under 40 in good health and CMV-seronegative. The chain's CDR3 is CATWARGGEDDTQYF. CDR3 coding DNA: TGTGCCACGTGGGCACGGGGGGGGGAAGATGATACGCAGTATTTT.